This T cell receptor (beta chain) derives from a study of blood T cell repertoires in COVID-19. Study in general: Some COVID-19 samples were acute and others convalescent; all came from the United States, Italy and Spain. T cells, B-cell-depleted T cells, or PBMCs provided the cDNA or gDNA that served as material.

The CDR3 loop spans 14 amino acids. Trimming stripped 3 bases from V and 0 bases from J, with 9 bases between. CDR1 is SGHKS, CDR2 YYEKEE, per germline (reference sequence). Per the authors' pipeline: Counts of nucleated cells, estimated from reference gene primer amplification, were obtained. Sequencing used immunoSEQ multiplex PCR; TCRdb keeps in-frame clones, though not all of them. V and J calls plus clone size are reproduced from that table; the DNA served to infer D and trimming. Counted here are some 60,000 clones, more than 70% occurring once; the ten biggest clones make up 7.2%. Sequencing was done on a sample of peripheral blood. The sequence was obtained from a man aged 55 to 70 with acute or convalescent COVID-19. The genes are TRBV5-5 and TRBJ1-1; perhaps TRBD1 as D (6 bases). The CDR3 nucleotides read TGTGCCAGCAGCTCCAGGGGCGTGAACACTGAAGCTTTCTTT. Protein sequence: CASSSRGVNTEAFF.